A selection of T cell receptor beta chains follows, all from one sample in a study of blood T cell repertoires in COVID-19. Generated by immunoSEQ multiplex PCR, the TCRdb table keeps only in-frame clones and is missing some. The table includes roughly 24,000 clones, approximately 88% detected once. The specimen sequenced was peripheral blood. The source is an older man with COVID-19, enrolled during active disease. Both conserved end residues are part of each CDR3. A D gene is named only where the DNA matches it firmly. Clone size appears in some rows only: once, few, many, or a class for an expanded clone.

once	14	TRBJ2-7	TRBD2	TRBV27	TGTGCCAGCAGGTTAGCGGGGGGGACCTACGAGCAGTACTTC	CASRLAGGTYEQYF
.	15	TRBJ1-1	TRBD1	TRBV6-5	TGTGCCAGCAGGCCTGACAGGGGAAGGAAGGCTGAAGCTTTCTTT	CASRPDRGRKAEAFF
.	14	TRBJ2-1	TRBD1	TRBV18	TGTGCCAGCTCACCGACAGGGGTTTACAATGAGCAGTTCTTC	CASSPTGVYNEQFF
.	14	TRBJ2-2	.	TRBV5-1	TGCGCCAGCAGCACCGAGGAGGGAAGTGGGGAGCTGTTTTTT	CASSTEEGSGELFF
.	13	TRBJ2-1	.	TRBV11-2	TGTGCCAGCAGCTTGGAAAGGGGCAATGAGCAGTTCTTC	CASSLERGNEQFF
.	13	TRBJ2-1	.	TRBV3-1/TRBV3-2	TGTGCCAGCAGCCAAGACTACGCCGATGAGCAGTTCTTC	CASSQDYADEQFF
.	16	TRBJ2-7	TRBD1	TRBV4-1	TGCGCCAGCAGCCAAGTGGGACAGGGGGCTAGGTACGAGCAGTACTTC	CASSQVGQGARYEQYF
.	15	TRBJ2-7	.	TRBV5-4	TGTGCCAGCAGCTCGACCGACAGGACCTGGTACGAGCAGTACTTC	CASSSTDRTWYEQYF
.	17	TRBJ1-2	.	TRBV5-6	TGTGCCAGCAGCCCCGTCGGGCGGACGGAACGGACTTATGGCTACACCTTC	CASSPVGRTERTYGYTF
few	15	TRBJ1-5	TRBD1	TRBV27	TGTGCCAGCAGTTCACTCGGACAGGCTAATCAGCCCCAGCATTTT	CASSSLGQANQPQHF
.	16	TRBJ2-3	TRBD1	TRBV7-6	TGTGCCAGCAGCTTAGCGCTCGGGACAGGGATGGATACGCAGTATTTT	CASSLALGTGMDTQYF
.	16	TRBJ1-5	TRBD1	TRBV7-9	TGTGCCAGCAGCTTAGGGGCAGGGGGATGGAATCAGCCCCAGCATTTT	CASSLGAGGWNQPQHF
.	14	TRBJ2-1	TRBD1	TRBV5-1	TGCGCCAGTACCGGGACAGGGGGCGGCGGTGAGCAGTTCTTC	CASTGTGGGGEQFF
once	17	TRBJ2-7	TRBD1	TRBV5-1	TGCGCCAGCAGTCAAATACGGGGACAGCAATATCTCTACGAGCAGTACTTC	CASSQIRGQQYLYEQYF
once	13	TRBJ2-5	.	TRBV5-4	TGTGCCAGCAGCTTGGGCAGTCAAGAGACCCAGTACTTC	CASSLGSQETQYF
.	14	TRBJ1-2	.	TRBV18	TGTGCCAGCTCACCACGGAACAGGGCCTATGGCTACACCTTC	CASSPRNRAYGYTF
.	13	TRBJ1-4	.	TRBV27	TGTGCCAGCAGTTTGATGGAGGGTAAAAAACTGTTTTTT	CASSLMEGKKLFF
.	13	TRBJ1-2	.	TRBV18	TGTGCCAGCTCACCCCAGGGGTCGTCCGGCTACACCTTC	CASSPQGSSGYTF
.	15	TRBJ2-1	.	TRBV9	TGTGCCAGCAGCCCATTTGGTGGACAAGACAATGAGCAGTTCTTC	CASSPFGGQDNEQFF
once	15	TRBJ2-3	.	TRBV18	TGTGCCAGCTCACCCGGACTGACCTGGCAAGATACGCAGTATTTT	CASSPGLTWQDTQYF
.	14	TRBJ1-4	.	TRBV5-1	TGCGCCAGCAGCCCGAGGATGTCGAATGAAAAACTGTTTTTT	CASSPRMSNEKLFF
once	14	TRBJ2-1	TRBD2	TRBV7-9	TGTGCCAGCAGCCTGACTAGCAGGTACAATGAGCAGTTCTTC	CASSLTSRYNEQFF
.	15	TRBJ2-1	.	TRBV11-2	TGTGCCAGCAGCTCGCCGGGACTGCTAACAGGTGAGCAGTTCTTC	CASSSPGLLTGEQFF
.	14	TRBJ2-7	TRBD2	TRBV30	TGTGCCTGGAGTGTACTGGGGGGGAACTACGAGCAGTACTTC	CAWSVLGGNYEQYF
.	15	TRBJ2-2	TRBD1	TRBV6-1	TGTGCCAGCAGTGAAGGAAGGGGGCTGGACGGGGAGCTGTTTTTT	CASSEGRGLDGELFF
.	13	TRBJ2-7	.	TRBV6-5	TGTGCCAGCAGCCTAGCGAGGGGATACGAGCAGTACTTC	CASSLARGYEQYF
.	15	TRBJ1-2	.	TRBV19	TGTGCCAGTAGTATCTCCCCCTGGTCCACTCATGGCTACACCTTC	CASSISPWSTHGYTF
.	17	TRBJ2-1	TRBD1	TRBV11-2	TGTGCCAGCAGCACTCCCATCTGGGGGACAGGTTACAATGAGCAGTTCTTC	CASSTPIWGTGYNEQFF
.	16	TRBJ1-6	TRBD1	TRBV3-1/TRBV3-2	TGTGCCAGCAGACCTAGGGACAGGGGGCTTGGTTCACCCCTCCACTTT	CASRPRDRGLGSPLHF
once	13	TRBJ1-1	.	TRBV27	TGTGCCAGCAGCCGACGGATGACAGGTGAAGCTTTCTTT	CASSRRMTGEAFF
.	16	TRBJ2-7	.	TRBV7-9	TGTGCCAGCAGCTTAGGGGCTCATACCACATCCTACGAGCAGTACTTC	CASSLGAHTTSYEQYF
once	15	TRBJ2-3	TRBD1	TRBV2	TGTGCCAGCAGGGCGACAGGGGGCGGCCCAGATACGCAGTATTTT	CASRATGGGPDTQYF
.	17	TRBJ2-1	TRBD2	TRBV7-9	TGTGCCAGCAGCTTAGCGCCTAGCGGGAGAGTCGGGATTGAGCAGTTCTTC	CASSLAPSGRVGIEQFF
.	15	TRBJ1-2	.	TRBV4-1	TGCGCCAGCAGCCAGGGTGCAGGGGTCGACTATGGCTACACCTTC	CASSQGAGVDYGYTF
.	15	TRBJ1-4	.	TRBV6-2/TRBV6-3	TGTGCCAGCAGTTACGAATGGACAGATAATGAAAAACTGTTTTTT	CASSYEWTDNEKLFF
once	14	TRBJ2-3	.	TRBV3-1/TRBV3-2	TGTGCCAGCAGCAATACAGGAAACACAGATACGCAGTATTTT	CASSNTGNTDTQYF
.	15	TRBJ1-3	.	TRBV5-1	TGCGCCAGCAGCGCGGGCTTTATTCCTGGAAACACCATATATTTT	CASSAGFIPGNTIYF